The clone carrying this TCR beta chain was seen repeatedly, ten times or more. Its antigen is unidentified. The time point was: longitudinal time-point 3. PBMCs stored at -80 C, 2 million in total, were the source of the unsorted libraries. Trimming pared 2 bases from V and 4 bases from J, leaving 17 bases between. CDR3 length: 15 residues. Germline CDR1 DFQATT, CDR2 SNEGSKA (reference sequence). The entry originates in a study of neurological immune-mediated disorders. Overall study findings and caveats: Private repertoires in all groups were suggested by the finding that expanded clones across subjects shared no CDR3 amino acid sequences.

TCRdb re-derived calls from the 5' RACE reads in MiXCR, one entry per CDR3 protein. Of more than 95,000 distinct CDR3 sequences in the sample, under 14% were seen once. The receptor's source is a female donor with HTLV-1-associated myelopathy (HAM/TSP). The V and J genes are TRBV20-1 and TRBJ2-5; unclear D gene. Material: PBMCs. The CDR3 protein is CSARPPGLRSETQYF. CDR3 DNA: TGCAGTGCTAGACCTCCGGGCCTCCGGTCAGAGACCCAGTACTTC.